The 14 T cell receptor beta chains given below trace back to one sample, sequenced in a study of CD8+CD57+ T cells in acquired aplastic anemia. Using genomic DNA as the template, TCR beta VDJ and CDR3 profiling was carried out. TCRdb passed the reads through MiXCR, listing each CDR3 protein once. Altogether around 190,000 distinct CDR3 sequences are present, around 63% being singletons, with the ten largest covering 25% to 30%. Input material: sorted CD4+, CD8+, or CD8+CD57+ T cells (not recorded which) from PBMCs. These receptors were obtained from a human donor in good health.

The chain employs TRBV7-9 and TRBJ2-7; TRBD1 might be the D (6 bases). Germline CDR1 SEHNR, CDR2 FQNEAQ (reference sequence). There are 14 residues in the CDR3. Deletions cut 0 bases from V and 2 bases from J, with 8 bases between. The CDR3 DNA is TGTGCCAGCAGCTTAGCCCAGGGGCCCTACGAGCAGTACTTC. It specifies CASSLAQGPYEQYF.

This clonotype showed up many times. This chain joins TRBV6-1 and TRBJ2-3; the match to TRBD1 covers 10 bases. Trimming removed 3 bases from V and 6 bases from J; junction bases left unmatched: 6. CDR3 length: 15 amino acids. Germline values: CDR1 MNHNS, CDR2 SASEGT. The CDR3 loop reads CASSDGTGVLDTQYF. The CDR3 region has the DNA TGTGCCAGCAGTGACGGGACAGGGGTTTTGGATACGCAGTATTTT.

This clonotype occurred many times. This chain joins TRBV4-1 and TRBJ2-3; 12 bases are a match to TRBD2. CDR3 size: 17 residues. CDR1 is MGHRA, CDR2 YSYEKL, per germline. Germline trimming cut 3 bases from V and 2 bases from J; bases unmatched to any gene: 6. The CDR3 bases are TGCGCCAGCAGCCACGGACTAGCGGGACTATACACAGATACGCAGTATTTT. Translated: CASSHGLAGLYTDTQYF.

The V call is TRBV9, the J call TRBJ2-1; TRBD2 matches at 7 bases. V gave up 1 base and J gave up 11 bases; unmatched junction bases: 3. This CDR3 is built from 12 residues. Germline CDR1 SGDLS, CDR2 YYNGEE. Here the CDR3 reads CASSVRAGKQFF. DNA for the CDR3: TGTGCCAGCAGCGTAAGAGCGGGGAAGCAGTTCTTC.

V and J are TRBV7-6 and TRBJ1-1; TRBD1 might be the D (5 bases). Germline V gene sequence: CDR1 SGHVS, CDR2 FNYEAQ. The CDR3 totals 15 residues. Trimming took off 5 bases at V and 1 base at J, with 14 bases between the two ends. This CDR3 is CASSMTSGGNTEAFF. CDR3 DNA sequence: TGTGCCAGCAGCATGACTAGCGGGGGGAACACTGAAGCTTTCTTT.

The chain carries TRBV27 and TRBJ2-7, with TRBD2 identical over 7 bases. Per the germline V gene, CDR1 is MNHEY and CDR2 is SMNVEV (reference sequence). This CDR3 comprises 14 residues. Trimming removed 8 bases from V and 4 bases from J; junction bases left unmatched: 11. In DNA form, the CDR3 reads TGTGCCAGCGGCACCGGGACTAACCTTTACGAGCAGTACTTC. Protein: CASGTGTNLYEQYF.

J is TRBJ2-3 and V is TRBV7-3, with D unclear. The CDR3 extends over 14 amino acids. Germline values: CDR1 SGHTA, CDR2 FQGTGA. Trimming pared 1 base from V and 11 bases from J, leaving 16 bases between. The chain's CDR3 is CASSLIGLSYEQYF. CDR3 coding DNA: TGTGCCAGCAGCTTAATTGGGCTCTCCTACGAGCAGTATTTT. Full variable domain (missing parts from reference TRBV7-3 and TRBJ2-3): GAGVSQTPSNKVTEKGKYVELRCDPISGHTALYWYRQSLGQGPEFLIYFQGTGAADDSGLPNDRFFAVRPEGSVSTLKIQRTERGDSAVYLCASSLIGLSYEQYFGPGTRLTVL.

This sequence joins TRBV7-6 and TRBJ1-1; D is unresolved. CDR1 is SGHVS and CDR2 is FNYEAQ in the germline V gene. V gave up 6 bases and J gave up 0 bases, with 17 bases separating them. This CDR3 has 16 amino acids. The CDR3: CASRSSASGMNTEAFF. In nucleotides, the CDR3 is TGTGCCAGCAGATCCAGCGCGTCAGGTATGAACACTGAAGCTTTCTTT.

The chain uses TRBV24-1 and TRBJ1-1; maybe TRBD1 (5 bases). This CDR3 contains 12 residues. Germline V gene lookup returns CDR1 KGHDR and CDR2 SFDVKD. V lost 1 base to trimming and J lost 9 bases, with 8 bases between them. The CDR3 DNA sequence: TGTGCCACCAGTGATTTATTGGGACAAGCTTTCTTT. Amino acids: CATSDLLGQAFF.

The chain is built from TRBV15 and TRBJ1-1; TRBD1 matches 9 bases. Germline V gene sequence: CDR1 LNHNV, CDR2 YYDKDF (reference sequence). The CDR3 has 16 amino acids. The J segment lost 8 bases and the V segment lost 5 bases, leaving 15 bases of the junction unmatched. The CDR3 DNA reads TGTGCCACCAGCGGAACAGGGGGCCCAGCGACGACCGAAGCTTTCTTT. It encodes CATSGTGGPATTEAFF.

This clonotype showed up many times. The CDR3 loop reads CASSQDPPGGTANEQFF. The CDR3 DNA is TGCGCCAGCAGCCAGGACCCTCCGGGGGGCACGGCCAATGAGCAGTTCTTC. The chain employs TRBV4-3 and TRBJ2-1, with D possibly TRBD2 on 7 matching bases. This CDR3 region has 17 residues. The germline CDR1 and CDR2 sequences are LGHNA and YSLEER. V dropped 3 bases and J dropped 6 bases, with 21 bases sitting between them.

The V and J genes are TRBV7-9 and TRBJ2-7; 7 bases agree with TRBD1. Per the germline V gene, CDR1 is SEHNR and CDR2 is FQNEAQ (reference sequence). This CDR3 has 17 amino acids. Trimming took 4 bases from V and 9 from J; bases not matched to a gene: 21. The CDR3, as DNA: TGTGCCAGCAGCTCGGGGATTTCCGGGACAGAGCCTACGGTGCAGTACTTC. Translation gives CASSSGISGTEPTVQYF.

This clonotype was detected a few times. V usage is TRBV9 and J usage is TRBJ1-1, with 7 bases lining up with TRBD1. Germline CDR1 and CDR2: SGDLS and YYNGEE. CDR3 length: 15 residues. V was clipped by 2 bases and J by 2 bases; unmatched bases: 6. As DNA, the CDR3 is TGTGCCAGCAGCGTGCCCGGGACAGCCAACACTGAAGCTTTCTTT. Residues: CASSVPGTANTEAFF.

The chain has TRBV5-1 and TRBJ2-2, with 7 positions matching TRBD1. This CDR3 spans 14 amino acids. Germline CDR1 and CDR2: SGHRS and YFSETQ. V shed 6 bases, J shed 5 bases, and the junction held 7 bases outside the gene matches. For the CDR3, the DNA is TGCGCCAGCAAAGACAGGGTCTCAACCGGGGAGCTGTTTTTT. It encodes CASKDRVSTGELFF.